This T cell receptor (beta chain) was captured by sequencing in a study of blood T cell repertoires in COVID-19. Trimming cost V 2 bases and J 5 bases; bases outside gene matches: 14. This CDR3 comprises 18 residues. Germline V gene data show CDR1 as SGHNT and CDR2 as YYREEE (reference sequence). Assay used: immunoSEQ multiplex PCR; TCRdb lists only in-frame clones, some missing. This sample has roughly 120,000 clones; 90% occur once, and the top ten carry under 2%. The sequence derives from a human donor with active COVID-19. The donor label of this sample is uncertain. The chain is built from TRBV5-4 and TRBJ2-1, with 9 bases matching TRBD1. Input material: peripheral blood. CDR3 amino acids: CASSFLGFTGGKNNEQFF. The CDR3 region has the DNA TGTGCCAGCAGCTTCCTCGGCTTCACAGGGGGCAAAAACAATGAGCAGTTCTTC.